Listed here is a single TCR beta chain. The naive CD8 population came from CD45RO-negative cells selected for CCR7, without terminally differentiated effector memory CD45RA+ cells. Healthy and HIV-negative, the adult donors had no recent acute infections or vaccinations. The entry originates in a study of shared clonotypes between healthy human individuals. In the sorted-subset replicate PCRs, about 200 ng DNA, 25,000 to 30,000 T cell genomes, was used. Measured with immunoSEQ multiplex PCR; TCRdb has only the in-frame clones, and not every one. The table shows 1.5 million to 2.5 million clones, with less than 95% occurring only once. In germline, CDR1 is MNHEY, CDR2 SMNVEV (reference sequence). V lost 0 bases, J lost 4 bases, and 8 bases stayed unmatched. This CDR3 is 16 amino acids long.

The chain carries TRBV27 and TRBJ2-5; 7 bases match TRBD2. The source of this sequence is a man between 18 and 29 years old in good health. Sequencing was performed on naive CD8+ T cells sorted from blood. CDR3 sequence reads: CASSLSVGGFVETQYF. Here the CDR3 DNA reads TGTGCCAGCAGTTTATCGGTGGGAGGGTTCGTAGAGACCCAGTACTTC.